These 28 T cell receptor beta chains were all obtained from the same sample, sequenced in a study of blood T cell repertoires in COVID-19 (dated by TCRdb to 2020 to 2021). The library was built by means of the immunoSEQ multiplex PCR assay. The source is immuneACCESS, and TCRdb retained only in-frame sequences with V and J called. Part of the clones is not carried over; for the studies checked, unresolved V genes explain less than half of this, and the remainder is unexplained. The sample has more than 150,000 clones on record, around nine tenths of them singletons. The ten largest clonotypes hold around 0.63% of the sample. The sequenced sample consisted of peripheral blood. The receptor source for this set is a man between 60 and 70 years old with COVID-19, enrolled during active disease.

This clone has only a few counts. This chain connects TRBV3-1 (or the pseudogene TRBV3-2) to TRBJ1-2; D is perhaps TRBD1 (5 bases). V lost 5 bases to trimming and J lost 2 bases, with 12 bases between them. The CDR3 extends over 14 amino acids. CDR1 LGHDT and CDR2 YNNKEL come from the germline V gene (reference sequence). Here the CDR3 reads CASSSLPGNYGYTF. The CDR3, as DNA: TGTGCCAGCAGCTCGTTGCCAGGGAACTATGGCTACACCTTC.

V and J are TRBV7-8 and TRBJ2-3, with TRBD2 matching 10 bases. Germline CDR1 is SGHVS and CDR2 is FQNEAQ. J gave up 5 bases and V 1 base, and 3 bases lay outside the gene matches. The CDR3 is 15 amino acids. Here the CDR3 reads CASSLELAGRDTQYF. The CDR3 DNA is TGTGCCAGCAGCTTAGAACTAGCGGGACGAGATACGCAGTATTTT.

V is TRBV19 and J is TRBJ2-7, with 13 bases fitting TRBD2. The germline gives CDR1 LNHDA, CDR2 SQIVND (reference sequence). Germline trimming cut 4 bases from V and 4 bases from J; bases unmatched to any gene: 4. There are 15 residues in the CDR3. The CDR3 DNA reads TGTGCCAGTAGTACCGGGACTAGCGGGAAATACGAGCAGTACTTC. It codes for CASSTGTSGKYEQYF.

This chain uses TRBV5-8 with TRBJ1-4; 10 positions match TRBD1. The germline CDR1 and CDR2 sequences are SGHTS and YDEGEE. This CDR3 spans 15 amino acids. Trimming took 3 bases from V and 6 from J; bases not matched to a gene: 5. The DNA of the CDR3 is TGTGCCAGCAGCTCTCTCGGGACAGGGGATGAAAAACTGTTTTTT. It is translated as CASSSLGTGDEKLFF.

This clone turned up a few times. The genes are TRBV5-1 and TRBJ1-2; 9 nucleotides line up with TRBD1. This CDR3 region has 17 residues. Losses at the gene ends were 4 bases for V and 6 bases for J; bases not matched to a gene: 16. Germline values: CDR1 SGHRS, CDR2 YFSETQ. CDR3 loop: CASSNSGQGRRKDGYTF. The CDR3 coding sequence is TGCGCCAGCAGCAACTCGGGACAGGGACGCCGAAAGGATGGCTACACCTTC.

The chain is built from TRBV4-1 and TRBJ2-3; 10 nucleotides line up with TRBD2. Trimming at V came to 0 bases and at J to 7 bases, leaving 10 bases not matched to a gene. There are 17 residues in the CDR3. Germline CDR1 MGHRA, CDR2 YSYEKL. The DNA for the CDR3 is TGCGCCAGCAGCCAAGATCATCAAGCGGGGGGGGTAAATACGCAGTATTTT. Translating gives CASSQDHQAGGVNTQYF.

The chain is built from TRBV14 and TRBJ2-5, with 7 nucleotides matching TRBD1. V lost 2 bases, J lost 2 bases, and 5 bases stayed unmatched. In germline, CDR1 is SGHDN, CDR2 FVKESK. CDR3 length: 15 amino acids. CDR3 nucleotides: TGTGCCAGCAGCCAACAGACAGGGCAACAAGAGACCCAGTACTTC. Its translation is CASSQQTGQQETQYF.

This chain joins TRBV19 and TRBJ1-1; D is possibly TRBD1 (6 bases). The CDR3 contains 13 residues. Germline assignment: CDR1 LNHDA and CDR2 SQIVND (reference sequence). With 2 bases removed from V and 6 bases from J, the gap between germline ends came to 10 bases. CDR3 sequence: CASSIQGSPEAFF. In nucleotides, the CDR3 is TGTGCCAGTAGTATACAGGGGTCCCCTGAAGCTTTCTTT.

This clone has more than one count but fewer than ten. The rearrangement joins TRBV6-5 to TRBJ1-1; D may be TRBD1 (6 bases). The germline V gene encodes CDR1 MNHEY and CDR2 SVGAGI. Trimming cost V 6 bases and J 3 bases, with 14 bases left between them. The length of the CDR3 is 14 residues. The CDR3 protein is CASSTGHLYTEAFF. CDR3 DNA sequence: TGTGCCAGCAGCACGGGACACCTGTACACTGAAGCTTTCTTT.

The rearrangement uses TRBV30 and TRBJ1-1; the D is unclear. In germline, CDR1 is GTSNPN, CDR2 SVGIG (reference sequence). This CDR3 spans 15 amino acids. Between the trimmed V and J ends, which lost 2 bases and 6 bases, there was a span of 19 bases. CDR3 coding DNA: TGTGCCTGGAGTCGGTCTCCGAGGCTCAGCGCTGAAGCTTTCTTT. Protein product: CAWSRSPRLSAEAFF.

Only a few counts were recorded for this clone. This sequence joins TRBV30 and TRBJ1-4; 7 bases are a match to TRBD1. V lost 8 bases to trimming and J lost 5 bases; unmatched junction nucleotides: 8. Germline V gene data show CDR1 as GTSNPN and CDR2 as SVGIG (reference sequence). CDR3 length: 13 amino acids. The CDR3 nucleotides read TGTGCCCGGGCGGGACAGAACAATGAAAAACTGTTTTTT. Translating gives CARAGQNNEKLFF.

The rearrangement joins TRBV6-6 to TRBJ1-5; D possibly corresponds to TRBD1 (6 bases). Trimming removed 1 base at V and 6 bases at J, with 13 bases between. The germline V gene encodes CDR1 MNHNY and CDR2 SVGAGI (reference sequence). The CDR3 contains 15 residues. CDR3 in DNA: TGTGCCAGCAGTTACTTGGGGGGAGGGGGTCAGCCCCAGCATTTT. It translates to CASSYLGGGGQPQHF.

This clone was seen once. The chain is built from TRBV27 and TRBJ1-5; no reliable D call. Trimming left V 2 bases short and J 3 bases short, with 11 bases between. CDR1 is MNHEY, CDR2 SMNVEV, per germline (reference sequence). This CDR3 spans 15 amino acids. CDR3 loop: CASSLVYKPNQPQHF. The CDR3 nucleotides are TGTGCCAGCAGTTTAGTTTACAAACCCAATCAGCCCCAGCATTTT.

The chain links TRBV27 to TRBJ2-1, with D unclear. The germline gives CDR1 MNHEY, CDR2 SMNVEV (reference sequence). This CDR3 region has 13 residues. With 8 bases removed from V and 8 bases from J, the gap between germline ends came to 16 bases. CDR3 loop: CASAVNIADEQFF. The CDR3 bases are TGTGCCAGCGCCGTAAACATCGCTGATGAGCAGTTCTTC.

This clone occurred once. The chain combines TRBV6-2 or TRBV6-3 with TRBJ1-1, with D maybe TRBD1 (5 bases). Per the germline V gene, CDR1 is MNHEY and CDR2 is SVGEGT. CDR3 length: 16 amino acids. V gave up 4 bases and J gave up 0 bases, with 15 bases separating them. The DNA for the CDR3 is TGTGCCAGCAGTTCCTCCGACAGCCTGATGAACACTGAAGCTTTCTTT. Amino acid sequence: CASSSSDSLMNTEAFF.

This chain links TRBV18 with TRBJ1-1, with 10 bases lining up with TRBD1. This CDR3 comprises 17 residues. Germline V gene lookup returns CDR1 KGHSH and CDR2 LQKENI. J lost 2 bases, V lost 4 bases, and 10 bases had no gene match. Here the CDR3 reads CASSLSGTGEGNTEAFF. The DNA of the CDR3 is TGTGCCAGCTCACTGTCCGGGACAGGGGAAGGAAACACTGAAGCTTTCTTT.

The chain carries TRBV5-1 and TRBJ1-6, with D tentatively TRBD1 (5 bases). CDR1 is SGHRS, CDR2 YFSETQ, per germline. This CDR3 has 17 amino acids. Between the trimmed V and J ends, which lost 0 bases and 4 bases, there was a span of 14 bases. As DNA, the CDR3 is TGCGCCAGCAGCTTGGCCAGGGCAGGGACTTATAATTCACCCCTCCACTTT. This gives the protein CASSLARAGTYNSPLHF.

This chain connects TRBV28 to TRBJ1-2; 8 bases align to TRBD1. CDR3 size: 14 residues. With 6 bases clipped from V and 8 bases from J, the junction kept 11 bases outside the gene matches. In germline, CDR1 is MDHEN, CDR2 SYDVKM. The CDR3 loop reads CASSVQTGGRGYTF. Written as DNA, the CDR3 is TGTGCCAGCAGCGTGCAAACAGGGGGTCGAGGCTACACCTTC.

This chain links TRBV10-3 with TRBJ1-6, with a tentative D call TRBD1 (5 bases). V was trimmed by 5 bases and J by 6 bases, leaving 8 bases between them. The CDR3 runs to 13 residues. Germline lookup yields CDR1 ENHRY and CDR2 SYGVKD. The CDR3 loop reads CAISRDSNSPLHF. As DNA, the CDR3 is TGTGCCATCAGTCGTGACAGTAATTCACCCCTCCACTTT.

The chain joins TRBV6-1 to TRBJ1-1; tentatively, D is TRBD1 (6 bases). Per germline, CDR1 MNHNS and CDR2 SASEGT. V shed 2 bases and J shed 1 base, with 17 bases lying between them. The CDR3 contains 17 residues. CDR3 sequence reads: CASSEIGGSVRNTEAFF. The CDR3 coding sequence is TGTGCCAGCAGTGAAATAGGGGGTTCTGTTCGGAACACTGAAGCTTTCTTT.

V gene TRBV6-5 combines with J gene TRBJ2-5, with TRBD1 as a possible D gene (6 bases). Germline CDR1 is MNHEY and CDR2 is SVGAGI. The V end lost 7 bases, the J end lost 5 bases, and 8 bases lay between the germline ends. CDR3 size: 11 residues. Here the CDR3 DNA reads TGTGCCAGCAAACAGGGTGAGACCCAGTACTTC. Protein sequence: CASKQGETQYF.

The CDR3, as DNA: TGTGCCAGTGGGTCTGGGACAGTCTATGGCTACACCTTC. Amino acids: CASGSGTVYGYTF. The V gene is TRBV6-5, the J gene TRBJ1-2; 7 bases align to TRBD1. CDR3 length: 13 residues. Per germline, CDR1 MNHEY and CDR2 SVGAGI. V dropped 9 bases and J dropped 4; count of bases not matched to a gene: 8.

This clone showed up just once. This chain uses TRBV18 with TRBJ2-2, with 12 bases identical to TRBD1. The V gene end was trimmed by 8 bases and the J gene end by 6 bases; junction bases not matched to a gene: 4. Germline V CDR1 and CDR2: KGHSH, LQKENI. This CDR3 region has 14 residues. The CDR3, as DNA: TGTGCCAGCGGGGACAGGGGGCGTTCCGGGGAGCTGTTTTTT. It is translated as CASGDRGRSGELFF. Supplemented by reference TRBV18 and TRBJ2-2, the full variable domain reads NAGVMQNPRHLVRRRGQEARLRCSPMKGHSHVYWYRQLPEEGLKFMVYLQKENIIDESGMPKERFSAEFPKEGPSILRIQQVVRGDSAAYFCASGDRGRSGELFFGEGSRLTVL.

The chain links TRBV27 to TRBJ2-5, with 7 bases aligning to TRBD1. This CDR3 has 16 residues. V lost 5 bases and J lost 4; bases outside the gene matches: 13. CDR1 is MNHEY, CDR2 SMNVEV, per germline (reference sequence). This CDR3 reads CASSTSTGPPSETQYF. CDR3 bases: TGTGCCAGCAGTACCTCGACAGGGCCACCCTCAGAGACCCAGTACTTC.

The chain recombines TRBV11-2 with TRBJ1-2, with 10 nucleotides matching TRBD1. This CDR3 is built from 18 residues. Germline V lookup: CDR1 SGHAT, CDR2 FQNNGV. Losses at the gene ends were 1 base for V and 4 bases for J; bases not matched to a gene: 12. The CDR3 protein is CASSLGRVTGGVGYGYTF. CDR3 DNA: TGTGCCAGCAGCTTAGGGCGAGTGACAGGGGGCGTCGGCTATGGCTACACCTTC.

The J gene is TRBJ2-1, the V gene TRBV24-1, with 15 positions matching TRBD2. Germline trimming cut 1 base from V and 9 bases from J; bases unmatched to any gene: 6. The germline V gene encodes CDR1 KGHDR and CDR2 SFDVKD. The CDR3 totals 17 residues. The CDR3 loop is CATSDFGLAGGRTEQFF. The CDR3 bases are TGTGCCACCAGTGATTTTGGACTAGCGGGAGGGAGGACTGAGCAGTTCTTC.

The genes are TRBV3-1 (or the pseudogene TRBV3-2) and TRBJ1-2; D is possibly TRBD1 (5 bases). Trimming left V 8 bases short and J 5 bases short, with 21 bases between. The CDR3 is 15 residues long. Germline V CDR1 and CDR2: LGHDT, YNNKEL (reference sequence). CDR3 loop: CASQEGGALGYGYTF. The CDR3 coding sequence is TGTGCCAGCCAAGAGGGCGGGGCCCTTGGATATGGCTACACCTTC.

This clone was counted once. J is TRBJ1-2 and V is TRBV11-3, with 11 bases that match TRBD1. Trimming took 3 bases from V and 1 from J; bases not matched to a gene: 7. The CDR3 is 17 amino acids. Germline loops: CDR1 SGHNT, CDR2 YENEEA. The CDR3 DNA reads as TGTGCCAGCAGCTTCCCCGGGACAGGGGGAGGTAACTATGGCTACACCTTC. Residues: CASSFPGTGGGNYGYTF. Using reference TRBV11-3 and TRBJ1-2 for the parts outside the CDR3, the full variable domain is EAGVVQSPRYKIIEKKQPVAFWCNPISGHNTLYWYLQNLGQGPELLIRYENEEAVDDSQLPKDRFSAERLKGVDSTLKIQPAELGDSAVYLCASSFPGTGGGNYGYTFGSGTRLTVV.